This T cell receptor beta chain was documented in a study of blood T cell repertoires in COVID-19. On the study more broadly: Sites across the United States, Italy and Spain contributed samples from acute and convalescent COVID-19. PBMCs, B-cell-depleted T cells, or T cells provided the cDNA or gDNA that made up the material.

Recruits, aged about 18 to 89 years, lived in roughly 22 US areas. Each participant's cohort was designated according to participant-reported clinical history. V shed 5 bases, J shed 0 bases, and the junction held 12 bases outside the gene matches. The CDR3 runs to 17 residues. Looked up from germline, CDR1 is SGHRS and CDR2 is YFSETQ. The protocol was immunoSEQ multiplex PCR, while the TCRdb copy is restricted to in-frame clones and leaves out a portion. The profile shows 350,000 to 450,000 clones, just over 90% of them singletons. This receptor was taken from a woman in her forties who had been exposed to COVID-19. Sequences were obtained from PBMCs or T cells enriched from blood (not recorded which). The V call is TRBV5-1, the J call TRBJ1-1; 8 nucleotides match TRBD1. The CDR3 DNA reads TGCGCCAGCAGTACTAGGACAGGGTCCCTGGTGAACACTGAAGCTTTCTTT. Encoded protein: CASSTRTGSLVNTEAFF.